This entry lists 8 T cell receptor beta chains sequenced from one sample in a study of cytotoxic CD8 clonotypes in ibrutinib-treated CLL. Assay used: immunoSEQ multiplex PCR; TCRdb lists only in-frame clones, some missing. Among about 45,000 clones listed, 60% to 75% were seen once. This sample comprised PBMCs, obtained after 12 months of ibrutinib treatment. Source of these receptors: a human donor with chronic lymphocytic leukemia.

The chain has TRBV28 and TRBJ2-5; TRBD2 matches 9 bases. The CDR3 has 17 amino acids. The V and J ends lost 6 bases and 2 bases, in that order; junction bases with no gene match: 13. The germline gives CDR1 MDHEN, CDR2 SYDVKM. CDR3 loop: CASRNPPLAGPQETQYF. CDR3 DNA sequence: TGTGCCAGCAGGAACCCCCCGCTAGCGGGGCCACAAGAGACCCAGTACTTC.

The rearrangement uses TRBV19 and TRBJ1-2; 11 bases line up with TRBD1. The CDR3 has 14 amino acids. The V and J ends lost 4 bases and 7 bases, in that order; junction bases with no gene match: 5. Germline CDR1 and CDR2: LNHDA and SQIVND (reference sequence). The CDR3: CASSRGQGASGYTF. CDR3 in DNA: TGTGCCAGTAGTAGAGGACAGGGGGCGAGTGGCTACACCTTC.

The chain links TRBV25-1 to TRBJ1-2; TRBD1 matches at 10 bases. Unmatched junction bases numbered 2, after V lost 1 base and J lost 3 bases. The germline gives CDR1 MGHDK, CDR2 SYGVNS. The CDR3 is 15 amino acids. DNA of the CDR3: TGTGCCAGCAGTGAATCGACAGGGGGCCACTATGGCTACACCTTC. Translating it yields CASSESTGGHYGYTF.

CDR3 in amino acids: CATSRHVGTNSGNTIYF. CDR3 DNA: TGTGCCACCAGCAGACATGTGGGAACCAACTCTGGAAACACCATATATTTT. The J gene is TRBJ1-3, the V gene TRBV15; D gene ambiguous. V was trimmed by 2 bases and J by 0 bases, leaving 14 bases between them. Looked up from germline, CDR1 is LNHNV and CDR2 is YYDKDF (reference sequence). The CDR3 has 17 amino acids.

The chain joins TRBV6-5 to TRBJ1-2, with D perhaps TRBD1 (5 bases). Trimming left V 6 bases short and J 0 bases short, with 8 bases between. The CDR3 covers 13 residues. Germline CDR1 and CDR2: MNHEY and SVGAGI. This CDR3 reads CASSPTANYGYTF. In nucleotides, the CDR3 is TGTGCCAGCAGCCCGACAGCTAACTATGGCTACACCTTC.

The chain employs TRBV25-1 and TRBJ2-1, with D maybe TRBD1 (6 bases). The CDR3 has 17 amino acids. Trimming removed 5 bases from V and 0 bases from J, with 17 bases in between. Looked up from germline, CDR1 is MGHDK and CDR2 is SYGVNS. In nucleotides, the CDR3 is TGTGCCAGCAGTTCACCCCCGGACAGAAGCTCCTACAATGAGCAGTTCTTC. Protein sequence: CASSSPPDRSSYNEQFF. Drawing the rest from reference TRBV25-1 and TRBJ2-1, the complete variable domain is EADIYQTPRYLVIGTGKKITLECSQTMGHDKMYWYQQDPGMELHLIHYSYGVNSTEKGDLSSESTVSRIRTEHFPLTLESARPSHTSQYLCASSSPPDRSSYNEQFFGPGTRLTVL.

The rearrangement uses TRBV5-8 and TRBJ1-4; D is perhaps TRBD1 (6 bases). The CDR3 is made up of 16 amino acids. The ends were cut back, 4 bases at V and 0 bases at J, with 13 bases in the middle. CDR1 is SGHTS, CDR2 YDEGEE, per germline. For the CDR3, the DNA is TGTGCCAGCAGCCACGGACAGCAGACAACTAATGAAAAACTGTTTTTT. Encoded protein: CASSHGQQTTNEKLFF.

This clone occurred once. One end of the junction is discordant with germline, which a read error may explain. The V and J genes are TRBV18 and TRBJ2-2, with D possibly matching TRBD1 (6 bases). Germline V gene lookup returns CDR1 KGHSH and CDR2 LQKENI. CDR3 size: 14 residues. The CDR3 DNA follows: TGTGCCAGCACACCGGGACAGAACACCGGGGAGCTGTTTTTT. Its protein is CASTPGQNTGELFF. Based on the CDR3 plus reference TRBV18 and TRBJ2-2, the full variable domain is NAGVMQNPRHLVRRRGQEARLRCSPMKGHSHVYWYRQLPEEGLKFMVYLQKENIIDESGMPKERFSAEFPKEGPSILRIQQVVRGDSAAYFCASTPGQNTGELFFGEGSRLTVL.